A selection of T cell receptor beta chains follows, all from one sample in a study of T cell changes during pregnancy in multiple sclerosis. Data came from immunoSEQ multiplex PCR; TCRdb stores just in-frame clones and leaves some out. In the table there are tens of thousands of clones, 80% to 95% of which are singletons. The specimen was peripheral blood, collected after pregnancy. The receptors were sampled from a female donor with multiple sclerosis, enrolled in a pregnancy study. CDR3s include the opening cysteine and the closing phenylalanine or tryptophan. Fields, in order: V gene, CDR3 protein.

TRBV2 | CASSAFFEAFF
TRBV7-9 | CASSFSAGPYNEQFF
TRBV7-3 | CASSLVGDSYPGGSYNEQFF
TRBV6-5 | CASSTVAGGVEQYF
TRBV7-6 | CASSPGRINQEAFF
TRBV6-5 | CASSYRQGARNYGYTF
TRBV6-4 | CASSDSGGGGTDTQYF
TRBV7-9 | CASSAWRTVLNEQFF
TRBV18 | CASSPRGEEKLFF
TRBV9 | CASSLNVGRGEKLFF
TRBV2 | CASSGSGTVSTDTQYF
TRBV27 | CASSTAGGPYTDTQYF
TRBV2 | CASRQGVDRETEAFF
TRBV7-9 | CASSFRVERETQYF
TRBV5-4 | CASSLWTGVGANVLTF
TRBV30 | CACSTGGRGEQYF
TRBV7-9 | CASSFPSNTGELFF
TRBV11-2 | CASSSGQVGPLNVEQFF
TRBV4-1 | CASSQEAGNGYTF
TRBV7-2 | CASSSTGGNYGYTF
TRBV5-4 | CASSFPGIYGYTF
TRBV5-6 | CASSPTSNTQYF
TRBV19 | CASSRRLAGGETQYF
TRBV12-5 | CASARGGTDTQYF
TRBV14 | CASRGGLFESGNTEAFF
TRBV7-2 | CASSLGGGTSYNEQFF
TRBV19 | CASTGGFATNEKLFF
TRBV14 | CASSPRQGSNEKLFF